Listed below are T cell receptor beta chains from one sample, sequenced in a study of blood T cell repertoires in COVID-19. The table came from immunoSEQ multiplex PCR; TCRdb's copy has only in-frame clones and leaves some out. The sample records hundreds of thousands of clones, less than 85% being singletons. Material: PBMCs or T cells enriched from blood (not recorded which). The receptors shown here come from a woman in her twenties or thirties who had been exposed to COVID-19. CDR3s include the opening cysteine and the closing phenylalanine or tryptophan. The order of the fields is D gene, J gene, CDR3 length, clone size, V gene, CDR3 protein, CDR3 DNA. A D gene is named only where the DNA matches it firmly. A row's size may be missing; if present it is once, few, many or a size class.

- | TRBJ2-6 | 15 | - | TRBV28 | CASSLAGNGANVLTF | TGTGCCAGCAGTTTGGCAGGGAACGGGGCCAACGTCCTGACTTTC
TRBD1 | TRBJ1-6 | 15 | - | TRBV9 | CASSVEDRGGSPLHF | TGTGCCAGCAGCGTAGAGGACAGGGGCGGGTCACCCCTCCACTTT
TRBD2 | TRBJ2-1 | 20 | - | TRBV9 | CASSESGTSGGISSYNEQFF | TGTGCCAGCAGCGAGTCCGGGACTAGCGGGGGGATTAGCTCCTACAATGAGCAGTTCTTC
TRBD1 | TRBJ1-4 | 17 | once | TRBV5-7 | CASSLAKRDRGDEKLFF | TGTGCCAGCAGCTTGGCCAAACGGGACAGGGGAGATGAAAAACTGTTTTTT
- | TRBJ2-5 | 15 | once | TRBV19 | CASSILGAGIETQYF | TGTGCCAGTAGTATCCTAGGGGCAGGGATCGAGACCCAGTACTTC
TRBD2 | TRBJ2-5 | 14 | - | TRBV12-5 | CASGPLAGGETQYF | TGTGCTAGTGGTCCTCTAGCGGGGGGAGAGACCCAGTACTTC
- | TRBJ2-5 | 12 | - | TRBV30 | CAWNREQETQYF | TGTGCCTGGAACAGGGAGCAAGAGACCCAGTACTTC
TRBD1 | TRBJ1-5 | 15 | - | TRBV28 | CASSPRQGPHQPQHF | TGTGCCAGCAGTCCGAGACAGGGGCCGCATCAGCCCCAGCATTTT
TRBD1 | TRBJ1-6 | 15 | - | TRBV27 | CATSDRSSYNSPLHF | TGTGCCACCTCGGACAGGAGCTCCTATAATTCACCCCTCCACTTT
TRBD1 | TRBJ1-4 | 16 | - | TRBV6-5 | CASSYDPGQGNEKLFF | TGTGCCAGCAGTTATGACCCGGGACAGGGGAATGAAAAACTGTTTTTT
- | TRBJ2-5 | 13 | - | TRBV12-3/TRBV12-4 | CASTFTGQETQYF | TGTGCCAGCACTTTCACAGGTCAAGAGACCCAGTACTTC
TRBD1 | TRBJ1-1 | 16 | - | TRBV7-8 | CASSLATGGLNTEAFF | TGTGCCAGCAGCTTAGCGACAGGGGGTTTGAACACTGAAGCTTTCTTT
TRBD1 | TRBJ2-7 | 13 | - | TRBV7-9 | CASSSTDRNEQYF | TGTGCCAGCAGCTCGACGGACAGGAACGAGCAGTACTTC
- | TRBJ1-2 | 15 | - | TRBV10-3 | CAISASEEGSYGYTF | TGTGCCATCAGTGCTTCCGAGGAGGGCTCCTATGGCTACACCTTC
TRBD1 | TRBJ2-7 | 15 | - | TRBV7-6 | CASSIDRDRVNEQYF | TGTGCCAGCAGCATTGACCGGGACAGGGTCAACGAGCAGTACTTC